The rows below give T cell receptor beta chains drawn from one sample of a study of sequential checkpoint blockade in melanoma. Assay used: immunoSEQ multiplex PCR; TCRdb lists only in-frame clones, some missing. The sample lists over 9,500 clones, less than 70% occurring once. The source material was CD8+ T cells sorted from blood (inferred from file names), sampled from a patient given nivolumab and ipilimumab in sequence. The receptors originated from a human donor with melanoma. Each CDR3 is given with its conserved first and last residue. D genes are given only for firm matches. Not all rows give a size; the values are once, few, many and, for expanded clones, a class.

V	size	D	length	J	DNA	CDR3
TRBV7-9	once	TRBD1	15	TRBJ2-7	TGTGCCAGCAGCTCCCCACAGGGGGTCTCCTACGAGCAGTACTTC	CASSSPQGVSYEQYF
TRBV4-1	-	-	15	TRBJ2-7	TGCGCCAGCAGCCAAGTGGTGGGGGCGGCCTACGAGCAGTACTTC	CASSQVVGAAYEQYF
TRBV2	-	-	16	TRBJ1-2	TGTGCCAGCAGTGAAAATCCAGGGATTACTAACTATGGCTACACCTTC	CASSENPGITNYGYTF
TRBV19	medium-sized	TRBD2	15	TRBJ2-1	TGTGCCAGTAAAATGACTAGCGGGAGTTACAATGAGCAGTTCTTC	CASKMTSGSYNEQFF
TRBV13	few	-	15	TRBJ1-1	TGTGCCAGCAGCTTAGCCGAACTGGGGCACACTGAAGCTTTCTTT	CASSLAELGHTEAFF
TRBV10-3	once	TRBD2	14	TRBJ2-1	TGTGCCATCAGCCCCGGGGGGAGACGCCCTGAGCAGTTCTTC	CAISPGGRRPEQFF
TRBV6-1	-	-	14	TRBJ2-7	TGTGCCAGCAGTGAAGTCGCCGGGGAGTACGAGCAGTACTTC	CASSEVAGEYEQYF
TRBV11-2	-	-	13	TRBJ2-2	TGTGCCAGCAGCTCCACTAGTACCGGGGAGCTGTTTTTT	CASSSTSTGELFF
TRBV7-9	-	TRBD1	16	TRBJ1-2	TGTGCCAGCAGCGAACAATGGGGGACAGGGGACTATGGCTACACCTTC	CASSEQWGTGDYGYTF
TRBV5-8	-	-	16	TRBJ2-2	TGTGCCAGCAGCTCCCTCTCGGAGGGGTTTTCCGGGGAGCTGTTTTTT	CASSSLSEGFSGELFF
TRBV5-4	-	TRBD2	15	TRBJ2-7	TGTGCCAGCAGCGGGGGGACTAGCAGCTCCTACGAGCAGTACTTC	CASSGGTSSSYEQYF
TRBV6-6	once	-	12	TRBJ2-7	TGTGCCAGCAGCCCCCCAGGGTACGAGCAGTACTTC	CASSPPGYEQYF
TRBV19	-	-	14	TRBJ1-1	TGTGCCAGTACAACAGGGAGTATGGGAACTGAAGCTTTCTTT	CASTTGSMGTEAFF
TRBV5-1	-	TRBD2	18	TRBJ2-3	TGCGCCAGCAGCTTGGGACTAGCGGGAGCCCCGGGTACAGATACGCAGTATTTT	CASSLGLAGAPGTDTQYF
TRBV7-2	-	-	18	TRBJ2-6	TGTGCCAGCAGCTTACAGGGCCTGCCGGGCTCTGGGGCCAACGTCCTGACTTTC	CASSLQGLPGSGANVLTF
TRBV2	few	TRBD2	14	TRBJ2-5	TGTGCCAGCAGTGTTGCTAGCGGGGGAGAGACCCAGTACTTC	CASSVASGGETQYF
TRBV28	-	-	14	TRBJ2-3	TGTGCCAGCAGTTTTCTAAGCGGCACAGATACGCAGTATTTT	CASSFLSGTDTQYF
TRBV29-1	-	-	15	TRBJ1-1	TGCAGCGTTGAAGAAGGCGAGGGCTCAAACACTGAAGCTTTCTTT	CSVEEGEGSNTEAFF
TRBV6-1	-	-	17	TRBJ2-7	TGTGCCAGCAGTGAGGGAGGTTTTCAGGGAGACTCCTACGAGCAGTACTTC	CASSEGGFQGDSYEQYF
TRBV27	-	-	15	TRBJ2-2	TGTGCCAGCAGTCCCCCAGGGATCTACACCGGGGAGCTGTTTTTT	CASSPPGIYTGELFF
TRBV6-5	-	-	12	TRBJ1-1	TGTGCCAGCAGTTACGGGGGGACTGAAGCTTTCTTT	CASSYGGTEAFF
TRBV6-6	-	TRBD2	16	TRBJ2-1	TGTGCCAGCAGGATAGCGGGAGGGCCAAAGCGCAATGAGCAGTTCTTC	CASRIAGGPKRNEQFF
TRBV7-6	-	-	16	TRBJ2-1	TGTGCCAGCATCGGACAGTCCCCGAGCTCCTACAATGAGCAGTTCTTC	CASIGQSPSSYNEQFF
TRBV6-6	-	TRBD1	13	TRBJ1-1	TGTGCCAGCAGGGACAGGAGGAACACTGAAGCTTTCTTT	CASRDRRNTEAFF
TRBV7-9	few	-	11	TRBJ1-3	TGTGCCAACAACCTTGGAAACACCATATATTTT	CANNLGNTIYF
TRBV6-5	few	-	15	TRBJ2-1	TGTGCCAGCAGTGCCAGGCAGGAGGCCTACAATGAGCAGTTCTTC	CASSARQEAYNEQFF
TRBV4-2	-	-	20	TRBJ1-5	TGTGCCAGCAGCCAAGTTTTCCTCGGGGGGGCCAGCTATAGCAATCGGCCCCAGCATTTT	CASSQVFLGGASYSNRPQHF
TRBV27	-	-	13	TRBJ1-3	TGTGCCAGCAGTCCGGTCGGAGGGAGCACCATATATTTT	CASSPVGGSTIYF
TRBV7-9	-	TRBD1	15	TRBJ2-3	TGTGCCAGCAGCTCCGGGACAGGGGGCACAGATACGCAGTATTTT	CASSSGTGGTDTQYF
TRBV6-5	-	-	14	TRBJ2-2	TGTGCCAGCGGGTGGAGCAGTAACACCGGGGAGCTGTTTTTT	CASGWSSNTGELFF
TRBV4-2	few	TRBD1	16	TRBJ2-7	TGTGCCAGCAGCCAAGATGGGGACAGGAGCTCCTACGAGCAGTACTTC	CASSQDGDRSSYEQYF
TRBV6-6	-	TRBD2	14	TRBJ2-1	TGTGCCAGCAGTTACGGCGGGGGTTACAATGAGCAGTTCTTC	CASSYGGGYNEQFF
TRBV2	-	TRBD2	15	TRBJ2-1	TGTGCCAGCAGTGAACAGAGCGGGAGGGCCTATGAGCAGTTCTTC	CASSEQSGRAYEQFF
TRBV7-6	-	TRBD2	15	TRBJ2-7	TGTGCCAGCAGCTTAGCGGGCGGGAGCGCGCCCGAGCAGTACTTC	CASSLAGGSAPEQYF
TRBV27	-	-	11	TRBJ2-7	TGTGCCAGCAGTTACGGGTGGGAGCAGTACTTC	CASSYGWEQYF
TRBV7-8	-	-	16	TRBJ1-5	TGTGCCAGCAGCTGGATCACAGGTCGGTCCGACCAGCCCCAGCATTTT	CASSWITGRSDQPQHF
TRBV14	-	-	16	TRBJ2-7	TGTGCCAGCAGCCAATCCGCAACGCGTTACGGCTACGAGCAGTACTTC	CASSQSATRYGYEQYF
TRBV5-6	-	TRBD1	15	TRBJ1-1	TGTGCCAGCAGCTATGGACAGGGGTATGGATCTGAAGCTTTCTTT	CASSYGQGYGSEAFF
TRBV30	-	TRBD1	13	TRBJ2-1	TGTGCCTGGGGACAGGGGGACTACAATGAGCAGTTCTTC	CAWGQGDYNEQFF
TRBV15	-	-	14	TRBJ1-1	TGTGCCACCAGCGTCAGGGGCGAGGACACTGAAGCTTTCTTT	CATSVRGEDTEAFF
TRBV28	-	-	14	TRBJ2-4	TGTGCCAGCCTCACAGTCCTAGCCAAAAACATTCAGTACTTC	CASLTVLAKNIQYF
TRBV10-2	once	TRBD2	14	TRBJ2-7	TGCGCCAGCAGTGCGCTAGCGGGAGCCTACGAGCAGTACTTC	CASSALAGAYEQYF
TRBV5-1	-	TRBD2	15	TRBJ2-1	TGCGCCAGCAGCTATGGACTAGCGGGAGGACTTGAGCAGTTCTTC	CASSYGLAGGLEQFF